This T cell receptor (beta chain) is from a study of identical twins. This CDR3 contains 15 residues. Germline assignment: CDR1 KGHDR and CDR2 SFDVKD. V trimming: 1 base; J trimming: 1 base; junction bases outside the gene matches: 1. TCRdb reprocessed the 5' RACE reads via MiXCR and lists one record per CDR3 protein. The table records 1.5 million to 2 million distinct CDR3 sequences, roughly 35% of them present only once. Specimen: cord blood. J is TRBJ2-3 and V is TRBV24-1; 7 bases match TRBD1. The receptor was derived from a newborn girl in good health. The CDR3 DNA reads as TGTGCCACCAGTGATTTTACAGGGGGCACAGATACGCAGTATTTT. Protein sequence: CATSDFTGGTDTQYF.